This T cell receptor (beta chain) emerged from a study of early T cells in non-severe SARS-CoV-2 infection. Study-wide context: The study sequenced bulk RNA from unsorted whole blood, with chains unpaired.

CDR1 and CDR2 from the germline V gene are SGDLS and YYNGEE. V was cut by 0 bases and J by 8 bases, with 11 bases left in between. The CDR3 is 13 amino acids. Study-level results: Anti-spike CD8 responses were favored by VDJdb matching, which missed private and CD4 specificities.

In this sample, this clonotype turned up a few times. The antigen remains unidentified. Individual cDNA molecules carried attached unique molecular identifiers. TCRdb reanalysed the 5' RACE reads using MiXCR and keeps one entry per CDR3 protein. The data hold 90,000 to 120,000 distinct CDR3 sequences, with around 10% observed a single time. The source is an adult who was a healthcare worker with PCR-confirmed SARS-CoV-2 infection or an uninfected control (not recorded which). V usage is TRBV9 and J usage is TRBJ2-5; weak D call: TRBD2 (5 bases). Material for sequencing was whole blood. CDR3 bases: TGTGCCAGCAGCGTAGGGACTCCGGATACCCAGTACTTC. This codes for CASSVGTPDTQYF.